Each of the 21 T cell receptor beta chains below was sequenced from the same sample in a study of PD-1 blockade in classical Hodgkin lymphoma (dated by TCRdb to the early 2020s). Library preparation employed the immunoSEQ multiplex PCR assay. This immuneACCESS table, as held by TCRdb, lists in-frame sequences with V and J called but not all clones. Of the missing ones, under half trace to an unresolved V gene in checked studies; the others have no known cause. The sample yields about 98,000 clones; more than 80% were counted once. The ten largest clonotypes hold under 20% of the sample. Taken with the paper, the label for time point translates to: cycle 2 day 1 (C2D1) of nivolumab. Relapse after autologous stem cell transplantation had occurred in all trial patients, and cohorts A, B and C were distinguished by prior brentuximab vedotin exposure. The sample here was peripheral blood mononuclear cells (PBMCs), taken before the second cycle of nivolumab. These receptors came from a human donor with classical Hodgkin lymphoma.

V gene TRBV19 combines with J gene TRBJ2-7; 8 bases agree with TRBD2. Germline CDR1 is LNHDA and CDR2 is SQIVND (reference sequence). CDR3 length: 15 amino acids. V lost 6 bases, J lost 4 bases, and 11 bases stayed unmatched. The CDR3 DNA follows: TGTGCCAGTAGCTTAGGAAGCGGGAGAGGGTACGAGCAGTACTTC. This translates into CASSLGSGRGYEQYF.

This chain links TRBV5-1 with TRBJ1-3; D is unclear. The CDR3 spans 14 residues. The V gene's germline CDR1 is SGHRS and CDR2 YFSETQ. Trimming removed 4 bases at V and 0 bases at J, with 8 bases between. The CDR3 nucleotides are TGCGCCAGCAGCCTGGACCCCTCTGGAAACACCATATATTTT. Protein sequence: CASSLDPSGNTIYF.

V and J are TRBV5-6 and TRBJ1-1; D unresolved. This CDR3 region has 15 residues. Germline V gene lookup returns CDR1 SGHDT and CDR2 YYEEEE. Trimming shortened V by 1 base and J by 4 bases, and 14 bases separated the two germline ends. The CDR3 DNA is TGTGCCAGCAGCTTGCCGCCGGGGATGCGCACTGAAGCTTTCTTT. Encoded protein: CASSLPPGMRTEAFF.

The chain carries TRBV7-8 and TRBJ2-3; D is undetermined. Trimming shortened V by 0 bases and J by 4 bases, and 11 bases separated the two germline ends. CDR3 length equals 15 residues. Looked up from germline, CDR1 is SGHVS and CDR2 is FQNEAQ. CDR3 in amino acids: CASSLAYGNADTQYF. CDR3 DNA sequence: TGTGCCAGCAGCTTAGCGTATGGGAACGCAGATACGCAGTATTTT.

This rearrangement joins TRBV27 to TRBJ2-6; unclear D gene. The CDR3 spans 14 residues. The V gene's germline CDR1 is MNHEY and CDR2 SMNVEV (reference sequence). Between the trimmed V and J ends, which lost 5 bases and 1 base, there was a span of 6 bases. Here the CDR3 DNA reads TGTGCCAGCAGTATGACGTCTGGGGCCAACGTCCTGACTTTC. Its translation is CASSMTSGANVLTF.

About this clone: The sample has other DNA sequences that encode this CDR3 too. The chain carries TRBV6-1 and TRBJ2-5, with D uncertain. The germline V gene encodes CDR1 MNHNS and CDR2 SASEGT. V was trimmed by 5 bases and J by 2 bases, leaving 3 bases between them. The CDR3 extends over 11 amino acids. Here the CDR3 reads CASSRQETQYF. The CDR3, as DNA: TGTGCCAGCAGTAGGCAAGAGACCCAGTACTTC.

The chain employs TRBV28 and TRBJ2-4; TRBD2 aligns across 16 bases. The CDR3 has 18 residues. Trimming at V came to 6 bases and at J to 5 bases, leaving 10 bases not matched to a gene. Germline loops: CDR1 MDHEN, CDR2 SYDVKM. CDR3 region: CASRGTSGRARWENIQYF. CDR3 DNA sequence: TGTGCCAGCAGGGGGACTAGCGGGAGGGCCAGGTGGGAAAACATTCAGTACTTC.

The chain uses TRBV5-1 and TRBJ1-4; D perhaps matches TRBD1 (6 bases). The CDR3 is 15 residues long. V was clipped by 1 base and J by 6 bases, with 13 bases between them. Germline loops: CDR1 SGHRS, CDR2 YFSETQ. CDR3 loop: CASSLRGVQDEKLFF. The CDR3 DNA sequence: TGCGCCAGCAGCTTGAGGGGGGTTCAGGATGAAAAACTGTTTTTT.

The V gene is TRBV7-9, the J gene TRBJ2-3, with TRBD2 matching 13 bases. This CDR3 is built from 17 residues. Germline V gene data show CDR1 as SEHNR and CDR2 as FQNEAQ (reference sequence). The V and J ends lost 4 bases and 2 bases, in that order; junction bases with no gene match: 6. The CDR3 region has the DNA TGTGCCAGCAGCTCCAGACTAGCGGGAGGTCCCACAGATACGCAGTATTTT. Translated: CASSSRLAGGPTDTQYF.

J is TRBJ2-5 and V is TRBV10-3; weak D call: TRBD2 (7 bases). Trimming pared 4 bases from V and 5 bases from J, leaving 14 bases between. The CDR3 contains 14 residues. Germline lookup yields CDR1 ENHRY and CDR2 SYGVKD. The CDR3 protein is CAISVGGAVETQYF. The CDR3 DNA follows: TGTGCCATCAGTGTAGGGGGGGCCGTGGAGACCCAGTACTTC.

The gene calls are TRBV25-1 and TRBJ2-5; TRBD2 might be the D (6 bases). The CDR3 spans 13 residues. V gave up 3 bases and J gave up 5 bases, with 10 bases separating them. CDR1 is MGHDK and CDR2 is SYGVNS in the germline V gene. CDR3 nucleotide sequence: TGTGCCAGCAGTGAGGGACTCGCTGAGACCCAGTACTTC. It specifies CASSEGLAETQYF. The variable domain in full, completed from reference TRBV25-1 and TRBJ2-5, reads EADIYQTPRYLVIGTGKKITLECSQTMGHDKMYWYQQDPGMELHLIHYSYGVNSTEKGDLSSESTVSRIRTEHFPLTLESARPSHTSQYLCASSEGLAETQYFGPGTRLLVL.

The J gene is TRBJ2-7, the V gene TRBV7-6; the match to TRBD2 covers 12 bases. Germline V CDR1 and CDR2: SGHVS, FNYEAQ. CDR3 length equals 17 residues. V was pared by 5 bases and J by 0 bases, with 8 bases of the junction left unmatched. The CDR3 spells CASSLRTSGASSYEQYF. The CDR3 DNA reads TGTGCCAGCAGCCTACGGACTAGCGGGGCAAGCTCCTACGAGCAGTACTTC. The full variable domain, completed using reference TRBV7-6 and TRBJ2-7, is GAGVSQSPRYKVTKRGQDVALRCDPISGHVSLYWYRQALGQGPEFLTYFNYEAQQDKSGLPNDRFSAERPEGSISTLTIQRTEQRDSAMYRCASSLRTSGASSYEQYFGPGTRLTVT.

The V gene is TRBV5-6, the J gene TRBJ2-7; D unresolved. The germline V and J ends were trimmed by 4 bases and 6 bases, with 11 bases remaining between them. Germline V gene sequence: CDR1 SGHDT, CDR2 YYEEEE. There are 12 residues in the CDR3. This CDR3 reads CASSRDFTEQYF. CDR3 DNA: TGTGCCAGCAGCCGTGATTTTACCGAGCAGTACTTC.

This clone was counted many times. The DNA for the CDR3 is TGTGCAAGTCGCCTCACTAGCGGGAGGCACAATGAGCAGTTCTTC. Translation: CASRLTSGRHNEQFF. The V and J genes are TRBV12-2 and TRBJ2-1; the tabulated D call, TRBD2, remains unverified against the DNA. TRBV12-2 is designated a pseudogene. The CDR3 has 15 residues.

This rearrangement joins TRBV5-1 to TRBJ1-2, with 10 bases identical to TRBD1. This CDR3 contains 14 residues. V lost 0 bases to trimming and J lost 7 bases; unmatched junction nucleotides: 3. CDR1 is SGHRS and CDR2 is YFSETQ in the germline V gene. CDR3 residues: CASSLAGTGVGYTF. The CDR3 region has the DNA TGCGCCAGCAGCTTGGCAGGGACAGGGGTTGGCTACACCTTC.

This clone occurred many times. V usage is TRBV5-4 and J usage is TRBJ1-2, with 7 bases that match TRBD1. V lost 4 bases to trimming and J lost 2 bases; unmatched junction nucleotides: 8. The germline gives CDR1 SGHNT, CDR2 YYREEE (reference sequence). The CDR3 is 15 amino acids. Written as DNA, the CDR3 is TGTGCCAGCAGCCCTACGGGACAGAGCAACTATGGCTACACCTTC. It codes for CASSPTGQSNYGYTF.

This clone was counted a few times. The chain is built from TRBV27 and TRBJ1-1; the D is unclear. Trimming removed 6 bases from V and 1 base from J, with 9 bases in between. Germline V gene data show CDR1 as MNHEY and CDR2 as SMNVEV (reference sequence). The CDR3 contains 13 residues. Here the CDR3 DNA reads TGTGCCAGCAGGCCGCGGAGGAACACTGAAGCTTTCTTT. The encoded protein is CASRPRRNTEAFF.

The chain links TRBV4-2 to TRBJ2-5; 9 bases align to TRBD2. The CDR3 runs 16 residues. The trim removed 1 base at V and 0 bases at J, leaving 3 bases unmatched. Per the germline V gene, CDR1 is LGHNA and CDR2 is YNFKEQ. The CDR3 reads CASSQGTSAYQETQYF. The CDR3 DNA reads TGTGCCAGCAGCCAAGGGACTAGCGCATACCAAGAGACCCAGTACTTC.

The chain has TRBV6-5 and TRBJ2-2; D call uncertain. Germline V gene sequence: CDR1 MNHEY, CDR2 SVGAGI. V lost 7 bases to trimming and J lost 5 bases, with 11 bases between them. This CDR3 has 13 amino acids. Here the CDR3 reads CASTVYPTGELFF. The CDR3 coding sequence is TGTGCCAGCACCGTATACCCAACCGGGGAGCTGTTTTTT.

A remark on this clone: At one of its ends the junction is not consistent with the germline gene, which may arise from a read error. The V call is TRBV20-1, the J call TRBJ1-1; D remains unclear. Germline-derived CDR1 and CDR2 are DFQATT and SNEGSKA (reference sequence). The CDR3 length is 11 residues. CDR3 nucleotides: TGCAGTGCTGGAGAGAACACTGAAGCTTTCTTT. It translates to CSAGENTEAFF.

The V gene is TRBV11-2, the J gene TRBJ2-1; 12 bases are shared with TRBD2. CDR3 size: 15 residues. The V gene end was trimmed by 1 base and the J gene end by 7 bases; junction bases not matched to a gene: 2. The germline gives CDR1 SGHAT, CDR2 FQNNGV. CDR3 loop: CASSLGTSGINEQFF. The CDR3 region has the DNA TGTGCCAGCAGCTTAGGGACTAGCGGGATAAATGAGCAGTTCTTC.